This T cell receptor (beta chain) was identified in a study of shared clonotypes between healthy human individuals. Measured with immunoSEQ multiplex PCR; TCRdb has only the in-frame clones, and not every one. The table has about 2.3 million clones, 90% to 95% seen once. Regarding the study as a whole: Shared across a few donors were roughly 5.3% of the naive CD4 clonotypes.

In regard to this clone: The antigen is unknown.

Each of the donors was a healthy adult who was HIV-negative and had not had a recent acute infection or vaccination. In the CD4+ fraction, cells were divided into CD45RA+ naive and CD45RA-negative memory subsets. The sequencing sample was made of naive CD4+ T cells from PBMCs. Indicated subset: CD45RA+ positively selected. The sequence came from a man in his late teens or twenties in good health. Some clones in this sample may be carry-over from other donors' samples.

CDR3 sequence reads: CASSLAGLAGRRETQYF. The CDR3 DNA sequence: TGTGCCAGCAGCTTAGCTGGGCTAGCGGGAAGGCGCGAGACCCAGTACTTC. The chain recombines TRBV7-6 with TRBJ2-5, with 9 bases aligning to TRBD2. The CDR3 covers 17 residues. The ends lost 0 bases at V and 5 bases at J; junction bases unmatched: 10. CDR1 is SGHVS and CDR2 is FNYEAQ in the germline V gene.